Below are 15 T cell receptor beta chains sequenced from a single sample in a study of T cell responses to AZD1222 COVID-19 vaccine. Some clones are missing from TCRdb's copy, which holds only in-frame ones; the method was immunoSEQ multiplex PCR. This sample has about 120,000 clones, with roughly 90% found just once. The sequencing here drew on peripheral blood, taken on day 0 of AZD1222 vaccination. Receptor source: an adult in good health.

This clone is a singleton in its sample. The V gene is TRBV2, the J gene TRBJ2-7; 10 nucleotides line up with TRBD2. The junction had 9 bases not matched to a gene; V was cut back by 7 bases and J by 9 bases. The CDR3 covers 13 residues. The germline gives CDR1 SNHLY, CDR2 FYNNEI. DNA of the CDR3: TGTGCCAGCATCGCTAGCGGGAGAGGGGGGCAGTACTTC. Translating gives CASIASGRGGQYF. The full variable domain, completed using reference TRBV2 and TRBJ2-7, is EPEVTQTPSHQVTQMGQEVILRCVPISNHLYFYWYRQILGQKVEFLVSFYNNEISEKSEIFDDQFSVERPDGSNFTLKIRSTKLEDSAMYFCASIASGRGGQYFGPGTRLTVT.

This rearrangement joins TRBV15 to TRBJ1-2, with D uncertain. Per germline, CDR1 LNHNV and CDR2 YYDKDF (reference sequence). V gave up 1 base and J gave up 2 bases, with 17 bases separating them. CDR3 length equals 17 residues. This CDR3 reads CATSRGGPETANYGYTF. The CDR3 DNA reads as TGTGCCACCAGCAGAGGTGGTCCCGAGACGGCCAACTATGGCTACACCTTC.

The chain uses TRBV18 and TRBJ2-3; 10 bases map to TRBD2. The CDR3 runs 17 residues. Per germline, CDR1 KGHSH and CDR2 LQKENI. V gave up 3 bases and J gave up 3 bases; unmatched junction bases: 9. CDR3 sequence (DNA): TGTGCCAGCTCACCCTTACTTCCGGGACTAGCGACAGATACGCAGTATTTT. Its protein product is CASSPLLPGLATDTQYF.

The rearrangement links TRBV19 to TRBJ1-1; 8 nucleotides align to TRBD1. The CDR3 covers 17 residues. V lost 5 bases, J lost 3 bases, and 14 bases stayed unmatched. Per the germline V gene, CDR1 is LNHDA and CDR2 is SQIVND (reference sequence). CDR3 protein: CASSRRGAGGRDTEAFF. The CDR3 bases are TGTGCCAGTAGTCGAAGGGGGGCAGGGGGCCGGGACACTGAAGCTTTCTTT.

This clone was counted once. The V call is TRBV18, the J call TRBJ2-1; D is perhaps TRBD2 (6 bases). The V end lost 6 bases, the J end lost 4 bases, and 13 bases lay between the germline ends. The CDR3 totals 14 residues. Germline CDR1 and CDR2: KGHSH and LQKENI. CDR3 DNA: TGTGCCAGCTCGCCTAATCGGGGGTACAATGAGCAGTTCTTC. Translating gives CASSPNRGYNEQFF.

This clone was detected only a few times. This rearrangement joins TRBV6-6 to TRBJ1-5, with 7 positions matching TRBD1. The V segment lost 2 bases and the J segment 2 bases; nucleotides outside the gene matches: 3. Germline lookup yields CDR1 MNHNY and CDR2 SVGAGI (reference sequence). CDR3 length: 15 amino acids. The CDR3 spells CASSYVGQGNQPQHF. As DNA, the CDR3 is TGTGCCAGCAGTTACGTAGGACAGGGCAATCAGCCCCAGCATTTT.

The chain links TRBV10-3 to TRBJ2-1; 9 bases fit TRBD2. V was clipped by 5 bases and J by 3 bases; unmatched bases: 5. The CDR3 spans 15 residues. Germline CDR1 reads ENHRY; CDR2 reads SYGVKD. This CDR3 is CAISLAGDFYNEQFF. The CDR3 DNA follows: TGTGCCATCAGTTTAGCGGGGGACTTCTACAATGAGCAGTTCTTC.

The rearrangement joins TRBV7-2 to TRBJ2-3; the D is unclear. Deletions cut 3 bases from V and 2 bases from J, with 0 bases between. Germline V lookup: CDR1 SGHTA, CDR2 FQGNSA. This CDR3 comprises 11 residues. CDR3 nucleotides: TGTGCCAGCAGCTTCACAGATACGCAGTATTTT. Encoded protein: CASSFTDTQYF.

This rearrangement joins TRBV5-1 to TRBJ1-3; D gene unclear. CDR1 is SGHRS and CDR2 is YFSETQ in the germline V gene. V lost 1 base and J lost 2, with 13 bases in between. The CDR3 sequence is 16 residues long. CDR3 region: CASSLQFPTPGNTIYF. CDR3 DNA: TGCGCCAGCAGCTTGCAGTTCCCCACGCCTGGAAACACCATATATTTT.

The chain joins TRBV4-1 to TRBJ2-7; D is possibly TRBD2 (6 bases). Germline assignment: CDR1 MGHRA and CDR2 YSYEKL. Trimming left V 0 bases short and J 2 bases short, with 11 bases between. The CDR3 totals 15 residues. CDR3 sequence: CASSQDPAGTYEQYF. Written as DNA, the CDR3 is TGCGCCAGCAGCCAAGATCCAGCGGGTACCTACGAGCAGTACTTC.

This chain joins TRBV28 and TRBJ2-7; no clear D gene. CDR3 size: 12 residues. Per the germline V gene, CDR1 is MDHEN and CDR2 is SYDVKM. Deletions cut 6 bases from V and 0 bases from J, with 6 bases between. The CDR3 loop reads CASRPDSYEQYF. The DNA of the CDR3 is TGTGCCAGCAGGCCAGACTCCTACGAGCAGTACTTC.

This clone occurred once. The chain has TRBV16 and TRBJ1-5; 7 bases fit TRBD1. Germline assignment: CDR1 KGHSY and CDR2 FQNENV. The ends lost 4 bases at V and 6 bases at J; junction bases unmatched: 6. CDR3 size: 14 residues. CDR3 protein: CASSPDRASQPQHF. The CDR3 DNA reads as TGTGCCAGCAGCCCTGACAGGGCGAGTCAGCCCCAGCATTTT. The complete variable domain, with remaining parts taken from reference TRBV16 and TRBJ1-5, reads GEEVAQTPKHLVRGEGQKAKLYCAPIKGHSYVFWYQQVLKNEFKFLISFQNENVFDETGMPKERFSAKCLPNSPCSLEIQATKLEDSAVYFCASSPDRASQPQHFGDGTRLSIL.

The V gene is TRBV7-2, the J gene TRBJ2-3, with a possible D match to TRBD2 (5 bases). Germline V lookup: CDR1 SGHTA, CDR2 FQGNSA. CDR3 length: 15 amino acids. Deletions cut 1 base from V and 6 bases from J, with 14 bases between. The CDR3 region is CASSLGAGTGDTQYF. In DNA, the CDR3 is TGTGCCAGCAGCTTAGGGGCAGGCACGGGGGATACGCAGTATTTT.

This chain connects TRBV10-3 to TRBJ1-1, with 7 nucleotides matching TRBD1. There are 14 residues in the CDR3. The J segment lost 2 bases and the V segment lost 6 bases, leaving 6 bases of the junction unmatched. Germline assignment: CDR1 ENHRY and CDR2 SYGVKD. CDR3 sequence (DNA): TGTGCCATCAGGGGACAGACCACAAACACTGAAGCTTTCTTT. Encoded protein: CAIRGQTTNTEAFF.

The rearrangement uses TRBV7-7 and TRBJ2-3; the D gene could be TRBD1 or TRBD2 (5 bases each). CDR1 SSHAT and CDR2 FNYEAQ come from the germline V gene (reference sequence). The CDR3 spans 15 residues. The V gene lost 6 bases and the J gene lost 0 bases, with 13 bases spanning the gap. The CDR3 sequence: CASSQGRWSTDTQYF. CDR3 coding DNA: TGTGCCAGCAGTCAGGGACGGTGGAGCACAGATACGCAGTATTTT.